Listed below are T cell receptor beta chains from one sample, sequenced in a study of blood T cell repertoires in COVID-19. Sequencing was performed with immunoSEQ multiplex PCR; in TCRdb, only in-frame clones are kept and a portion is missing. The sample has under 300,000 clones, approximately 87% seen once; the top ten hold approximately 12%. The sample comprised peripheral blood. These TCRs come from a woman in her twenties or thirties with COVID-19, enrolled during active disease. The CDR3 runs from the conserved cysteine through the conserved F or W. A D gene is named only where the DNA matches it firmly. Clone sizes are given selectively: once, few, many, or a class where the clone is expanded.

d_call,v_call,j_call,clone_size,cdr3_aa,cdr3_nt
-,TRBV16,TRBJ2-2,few,CASSQDSNTGELFF,TGTGCCAGCAGCCAAGACAGTAACACCGGGGAGCTGTTTTTT
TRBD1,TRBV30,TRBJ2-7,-,CAWSAGQGGNEQYF,TGTGCCTGGAGTGCAGGACAGGGAGGCAACGAGCAGTACTTC
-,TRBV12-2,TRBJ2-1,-,CASPSVSFYNEQFF,TGTGCAAGTCCTTCAGTTTCTTTTTACAATGAGCAGTTCTTC
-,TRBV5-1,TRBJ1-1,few,CASSLGEDSEAFF,TGCGCCAGCAGCTTAGGCGAGGACAGTGAAGCTTTCTTT
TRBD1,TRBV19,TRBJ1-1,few,CASSWDRGSEAFF,TGTGCCAGTAGTTGGGACAGGGGATCTGAAGCTTTCTTT
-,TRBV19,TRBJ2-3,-,CASSIGVGTSTDTQYF,TGTGCCAGTAGTATAGGGGTGGGCACTAGCACAGATACGCAGTATTTT
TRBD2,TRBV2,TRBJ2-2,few,CASTPGGANGGELFF,TGTGCCAGCACCCCGGGGGGGGCGAACGGCGGGGAGCTGTTTTTT
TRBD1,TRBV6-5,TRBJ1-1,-,CASSYGTDMNTEAFF,TGTGCCAGCAGTTACGGGACAGACATGAACACTGAAGCTTTCTTT
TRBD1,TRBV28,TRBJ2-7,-,CASKGPGTGAYEQYF,TGTGCCAGCAAGGGTCCCGGGACAGGAGCCTACGAGCAGTACTTC
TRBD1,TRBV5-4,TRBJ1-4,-,CASSPGQGEKLFF,TGTGCCAGCAGCCCGGGACAGGGTGAAAAACTGTTTTTT
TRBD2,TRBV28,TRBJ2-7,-,CASGPVSGLAGVYEQYF,TGTGCCAGCGGCCCCGTTTCTGGACTAGCGGGGGTCTACGAGCAGTACTTC
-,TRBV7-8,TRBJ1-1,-,CASSPWTSAGTEAFF,TGTGCCAGCAGCCCGTGGACGTCCGCGGGGACTGAAGCTTTCTTT
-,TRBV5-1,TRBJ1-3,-,CASSLGGISGNTIYF,TGCGCCAGCAGCTTGGGCGGTATCTCTGGAAACACCATATATTTT
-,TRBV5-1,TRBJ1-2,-,CASSLVDNPAFNYGYTF,TGCGCCAGCAGCTTGGTGGACAATCCAGCCTTCAACTATGGCTACACCTTC
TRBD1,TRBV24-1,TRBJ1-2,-,CATSDSDRDYGYTF,TGTGCCACCAGTGACTCCGACAGGGACTATGGCTACACCTTC
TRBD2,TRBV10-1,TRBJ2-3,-,CASSTGAGGRGTQYF,TGCGCCAGCAGTACAGGGGCGGGGGGGCGAGGTACGCAGTATTTT
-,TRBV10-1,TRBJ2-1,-,CASSPIRGSYNEQFF,TGCGCCAGCAGCCCGATCCGGGGGTCCTACAATGAGCAGTTCTTC
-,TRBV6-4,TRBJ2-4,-,CASSDLYGEYF,TGTGCCAGCAGTGACCTCTACGGTGAGTACTTC
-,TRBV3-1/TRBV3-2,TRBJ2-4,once,CASSQVPRGGGNIQYF,TGTGCCAGCAGCCAAGTCCCGCGGGGAGGGGGAAACATTCAGTACTTC
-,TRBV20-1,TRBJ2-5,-,CSASGSAVETQYF,TGCAGTGCTAGTGGTAGTGCCGTGGAGACCCAGTACTTC
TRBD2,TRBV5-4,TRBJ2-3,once,CASSLRLAATDTQYF,TGTGCCAGCAGCCTAAGACTAGCGGCCACAGATACGCAGTATTTT
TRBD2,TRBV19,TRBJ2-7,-,CASSLRGLAGGDEQYF,TGTGCCAGTAGTCTCCGGGGACTAGCGGGGGGCGACGAGCAGTACTTC
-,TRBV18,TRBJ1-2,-,CASSPAVNRAVGYGYTF,TGTGCCAGCTCACCAGCGGTTAACAGGGCAGTGGGCTATGGCTACACCTTC
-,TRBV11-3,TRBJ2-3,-,CASSLSPGTTDTQYF,TGTGCCAGCAGCTTATCCCCCGGGACTACAGATACGCAGTATTTT
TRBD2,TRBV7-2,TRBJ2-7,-,CASSFSSGAGDPYEQYF,TGTGCCAGCAGCTTTAGTTCCGGAGCGGGGGACCCCTACGAGCAGTACTTC
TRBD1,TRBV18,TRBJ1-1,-,CASSRGQGINTEAFF,TGTGCCAGCTCACGGGGACAGGGGATAAACACTGAAGCTTTCTTT
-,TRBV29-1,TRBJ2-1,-,CSVGTDSYNEQFF,TGCAGCGTTGGGACAGACTCCTACAATGAGCAGTTCTTC